The rows below give T cell receptor beta chains drawn from one sample of a study of radiotherapy plus CTLA-4 blockade in lung cancer. Clones were read by immunoSEQ multiplex PCR, and TCRdb kept only the in-frame ones, dropping some. The data show approximately 45,000 clones, with around 63% seen just once and about a fifth held by the top ten. The material was peripheral blood, obtained from a patient treated with radiotherapy plus ipilimumab. These receptors all stem from a human donor with non-small cell lung cancer who had a partial response to radiotherapy plus ipilimumab. Both conserved end residues are part of each CDR3. D genes are given only for firm matches. Clone sizes are given selectively: once, few, many, or a class where the clone is expanded.

D gene,V gene,J gene,clone size,CDR3 DNA,CDR3 protein
TRBD1,TRBV19,TRBJ1-2,few,TGTGCCAGTAGTACGACCGGGACAGCCGTGTTAATCGATGGCTACACCTTC,CASSTTGTAVLIDGYTF
NA,TRBV2,TRBJ2-7,NA,TGTGCCAGCGGCGGGACAGTCTCCTACGAGCAGTACTTC,CASGGTVSYEQYF
NA,TRBV5-1,TRBJ2-7,NA,TGCGCCAGCAGCCTACTACAGGGTCACGGCGAGCAGTACTTC,CASSLLQGHGEQYF
NA,TRBV6-1,TRBJ1-3,few,TGTGCCAGCAGTGAACAGGGGCGAAACACCATATATTTT,CASSEQGRNTIYF
TRBD1,TRBV5-1,TRBJ1-3,NA,TGCGCCAGCAGCCTAGAGGGACAGGGAAGCGGAAACACCATATATTTT,CASSLEGQGSGNTIYF
TRBD1,TRBV5-4,TRBJ2-1,NA,TGTGCCAGCAGCCCGACAGGGGATTCCTACAATGAGCAGTTCTTC,CASSPTGDSYNEQFF
NA,TRBV27,TRBJ1-1,NA,TGTGCCAGCAGTCGCCGGGATTTACGGGGGGCTTTCTTT,CASSRRDLRGAFF
NA,TRBV6-5,TRBJ2-3,NA,TGTGCCAGCAGTGGAGTCTACACAGATACGCAGTATTTT,CASSGVYTDTQYF
TRBD1,TRBV29-1,TRBJ1-2,few,TGCAGCGTCGGGACAGGGGGGGTTCTCTATGGCTACACCTTC,CSVGTGGVLYGYTF
NA,TRBV2,TRBJ2-1,NA,TGTGCCACAGCCCAAGGGGGGGGCAGTGAGCAGTTCTTC,CATAQGGGSEQFF